This passage covers 30 T cell receptor beta chains from one sample sequenced in a study of cytomegalovirus exposure and HLA in healthy donors. The PCR used 60 Vbeta and 13 Jbeta primers. The protocol was immunoSEQ multiplex PCR, while the TCRdb copy is restricted to in-frame clones and leaves out a portion. The sample gives about 150,000 clones, more than 60% of which show up once; about an eighth is in the top ten. What was sequenced was PBMCs. These receptor sequences come from a man aged 35-49 years in good health and CMV-seropositive.

This rearrangement joins TRBV2 to TRBJ2-3; TRBD2 matches 9 bases. From germline, CDR1 is SNHLY and CDR2 FYNNEI. The CDR3 sequence is 17 residues long. V dropped 0 bases and J dropped 5; count of bases not matched to a gene: 9. Here the CDR3 DNA reads TGTGCCAGCAGTGAAGCTTTACCGACTAGCGGTAAAGATACGCAGTATTTT. This gives the protein CASSEALPTSGKDTQYF. Full variable domain (missing parts from reference TRBV2 and TRBJ2-3): EPEVTQTPSHQVTQMGQEVILRCVPISNHLYFYWYRQILGQKVEFLVSFYNNEISEKSEIFDDQFSVERPDGSNFTLKIRSTKLEDSAMYFCASSEALPTSGKDTQYFGPGTRLTVL.

The chain employs TRBV5-1 and TRBJ2-2, with TRBD1 identical over 10 bases. V shed 3 bases, J shed 5 bases, and the junction held 7 bases outside the gene matches. The CDR3 is 16 amino acids. Per germline, CDR1 SGHRS and CDR2 YFSETQ. In nucleotides, the CDR3 is TGCGCCAGCAGCTCCCTTGGACAGGGGGGGACCGGGGAGCTGTTTTTT. Translation gives CASSSLGQGGTGELFF.

The chain combines TRBV28 with TRBJ2-7; tentatively, D is TRBD1 (6 bases). Germline CDR1 is MDHEN and CDR2 is SYDVKM. Deletions cut 4 bases from V and 5 bases from J, with 9 bases between. The length of the CDR3 is 12 residues. The CDR3 is CASSWGRNEQYF. Written as DNA, the CDR3 is TGTGCCAGCAGTTGGGGGCGAAACGAGCAGTACTTC.

The chain carries TRBV28 and TRBJ1-5, with TRBD1 identical over 8 bases. The length of the CDR3 is 18 residues. Losses at the gene ends were 3 bases for V and 6 bases for J; bases not matched to a gene: 16. Germline values: CDR1 MDHEN, CDR2 SYDVKM. The CDR3 DNA sequence: TGTGCCAGCAGTTTTACTGCAGGGGACAGGAGGGTGAGTCAGCCCCAGCATTTT. Residues: CASSFTAGDRRVSQPQHF.

V is TRBV7-9 and J is TRBJ2-7; maybe TRBD1 (5 bases). This CDR3 comprises 14 residues. The germline CDR1 and CDR2 sequences are SEHNR and FQNEAQ (reference sequence). The ends were cut back, 0 bases at V and 2 bases at J, with 8 bases in the middle. Written as DNA, the CDR3 is TGTGCCAGCAGCTTAGCCCAGGGTACCTACGAGCAGTACTTC. Translated: CASSLAQGTYEQYF.

The chain combines TRBV19 with TRBJ2-4; possible D gene TRBD2, 7 bases. Germline CDR1 is LNHDA and CDR2 is SQIVND (reference sequence). Trimming left V 3 bases short and J 9 bases short, with 12 bases between. The CDR3 runs to 13 residues. DNA of the CDR3: TGTGCCAGTAGTATGGGGGGAGGGGGCATTCAGTACTTC. This gives the protein CASSMGGGGIQYF.

The V gene is TRBV19, the J gene TRBJ1-1; D ambiguous. The CDR3 loop spans 15 amino acids. Germline loops: CDR1 LNHDA, CDR2 SQIVND (reference sequence). V gave up 4 bases and J gave up 0 bases, with 12 bases separating them. CDR3: CASSKNPGMNTEAFF. CDR3 bases: TGTGCCAGTAGTAAAAACCCGGGTATGAACACTGAAGCTTTCTTT.

This clone has a single count. This chain links TRBV25-1 with TRBJ2-5; D may be TRBD2 (5 bases). Looked up from germline, CDR1 is MGHDK and CDR2 is SYGVNS. Between the trimmed V and J ends, which lost 6 bases and 5 bases, there was a span of 19 bases. CDR3 length: 15 amino acids. The CDR3 sequence is CASSPSSGPLETQYF. CDR3 sequence (DNA): TGTGCCAGCAGCCCAAGCAGCGGCCCCCTGGAGACCCAGTACTTC.

The sample holds a few counts of this clone. The chain has TRBV18 and TRBJ1-2; 10 bases are a match to TRBD1. Germline V gives CDR1 KGHSH, CDR2 LQKENI. V lost 7 bases to trimming and J lost 6 bases; unmatched junction nucleotides: 8. The CDR3 is made up of 14 amino acids. This CDR3 is CASFPGQGINGYTF. In DNA, the CDR3 is TGTGCCAGCTTCCCGGGACAGGGGATAAATGGCTACACCTTC.

The chain recombines TRBV9 with TRBJ2-7; 7 bases fit TRBD1. V shed 2 bases, J shed 6 bases, and the junction held 5 bases outside the gene matches. The CDR3 extends over 13 amino acids. Germline CDR1 SGDLS, CDR2 YYNGEE. CDR3 sequence reads: CASSVRTGSEQYF. The DNA for the CDR3 is TGTGCCAGCAGCGTCCGGACAGGAAGCGAGCAGTACTTC.

This sequence joins TRBV6-5 and TRBJ1-1, with a weak D call TRBD1 (6 bases). CDR3 size: 14 residues. The germline V gene encodes CDR1 MNHEY and CDR2 SVGAGI. V shed 6 bases and J shed 1 base, with 12 bases lying between them. DNA for the CDR3: TGTGCCAGCAGCCGGGGACACTCGAACACTGAAGCTTTCTTT. Translating it yields CASSRGHSNTEAFF.

This clone was observed a handful of times. The rearrangement joins TRBV15 to TRBJ2-3, with D possibly matching TRBD1 (5 bases). This CDR3 comprises 14 residues. Trimming left V 0 bases short and J 5 bases short, with 9 bases between. Germline loops: CDR1 LNHNV, CDR2 YYDKDF (reference sequence). The CDR3 nucleotides read TGTGCCACCAGCAGAGATTTGGGGCAAGATACGCAGTATTTT. Protein sequence: CATSRDLGQDTQYF.

The chain recombines TRBV2 with TRBJ2-1, with no clear D. From germline, CDR1 is SNHLY and CDR2 FYNNEI. The ends were cut back, 8 bases at V and 5 bases at J, with 7 bases in the middle. The CDR3 covers 11 residues. The CDR3 region is CASLDDNEQFF. Written as DNA, the CDR3 is TGTGCCAGCCTAGATGACAATGAGCAGTTCTTC.

The V gene is TRBV28, the J gene TRBJ2-7, with D uncertain. The CDR3 contains 15 residues. V lost 2 bases, J lost 3 bases, and 14 bases lay in between. CDR1 MDHEN and CDR2 SYDVKM come from the germline V gene. The CDR3, as DNA: TGTGCCAGCAGTTTAAACCCGCCAGCGAGCTACGAGCAGTACTTC. Translated: CASSLNPPASYEQYF.

This rearrangement joins TRBV11-3 to TRBJ2-3; D is possibly TRBD2 (6 bases). V lost 3 bases, J lost 0 bases, and 16 bases lay in between. This CDR3 contains 17 residues. Germline V gene data show CDR1 as SGHNT and CDR2 as YENEEA. The DNA for the CDR3 is TGTGCCAGCAGCTTGGGCCCCTCGGGGGTGAGCACAGATACGCAGTATTTT. Translated: CASSLGPSGVSTDTQYF.

V and J are TRBV11-2 and TRBJ2-3; D might be TRBD2 (6 bases). Trimming shortened V by 8 bases and J by 2 bases, and 17 bases separated the two germline ends. The CDR3 runs to 15 residues. CDR1 SGHAT and CDR2 FQNNGV come from the germline V gene. CDR3 in amino acids: CASHSGGSLTDTQYF. Here the CDR3 DNA reads TGTGCCAGCCACAGTGGAGGGTCCCTCACAGATACGCAGTATTTT.

The chain links TRBV11-1 to TRBJ1-1; D not certain. The CDR3 runs 13 residues. Germline CDR1 SGHAT, CDR2 FQDESV (reference sequence). The ends were cut back, 1 base at V and 5 bases at J, with 8 bases in the middle. The CDR3 sequence: CASSLVRGTEAFF. The CDR3 nucleotides are TGTGCCAGCAGCTTAGTCAGAGGGACTGAAGCTTTCTTT.

A few counts support this clone. This chain connects TRBV2 to TRBJ2-3, with 7 nucleotides matching TRBD2. Looked up from germline, CDR1 is SNHLY and CDR2 is FYNNEI. This CDR3 comprises 15 residues. J was trimmed by 2 bases and V by 4 bases; bases with no gene match: 6. DNA of the CDR3: TGTGCCAGCAGTGCGAGACTAGCACACACAGATACGCAGTATTTT. It codes for CASSARLAHTDTQYF.

This clone was counted only a few times. The V gene is TRBV6-6, the J gene TRBJ1-5; 7 nucleotides line up with TRBD1. The CDR3 has 14 residues. J was trimmed by 7 bases and V by 4 bases; bases with no gene match: 7. Germline assignment: CDR1 MNHNY and CDR2 SVGAGI (reference sequence). The CDR3 reads CASSLRTGSQPQHF. CDR3 DNA: TGTGCCAGCAGTTTAAGGACAGGCAGCCAGCCCCAGCATTTT.

This clone was detected once. The chain recombines TRBV7-8 with TRBJ1-2; unclear D gene. Trimming cost V 3 bases and J 4 bases, with 21 bases left between them. CDR1 SGHVS and CDR2 FQNEAQ come from the germline V gene. CDR3 size: 17 residues. CDR3 region: CASSLWFRGTSFYGYTF. CDR3 DNA sequence: TGTGCCAGCAGCTTGTGGTTTCGGGGAACCTCCTTCTATGGCTACACCTTC.

This chain connects TRBV7-9 to TRBJ2-7, with 9 bases that match TRBD1. This CDR3 has 14 residues. Looked up from germline, CDR1 is SEHNR and CDR2 is FQNEAQ (reference sequence). V shed 6 bases and J 3 bases; nucleotides not matched to a gene: 6. The CDR3 is CASSPTGGSYEQYF. CDR3 in DNA: TGTGCCAGCAGTCCTACAGGGGGCAGCTACGAGCAGTACTTC. Together with reference TRBV7-9 and TRBJ2-7, the CDR3 gives the full variable domain: DTGVSQNPRHKITKRGQNVTFRCDPISEHNRLYWYRQTLGQGPEFLTYFQNEAQLEKSRLLSDRFSAERPKGSFSTLEIQRTEQGDSAMYLCASSPTGGSYEQYFGPGTRLTVT.

This clone was seen a handful of times. The gene calls are TRBV29-1 and TRBJ2-1; D is possibly TRBD2 (5 bases). Germline-derived CDR1 and CDR2 are SQVTM and ANQGSEA. The CDR3 loop spans 13 amino acids. Trimming pared 5 bases from V and 10 bases from J, leaving 18 bases between. The CDR3 coding sequence is TGCAGCGTTAATTCTGGGGTTGAGCGGGAGCAGTTCTTC. Translation gives CSVNSGVEREQFF.

CDR3 DNA sequence: TGTGCCTGGTCCACCGGGACATCTAATCAGCCCCAGCATTTT. Its translation: CAWSTGTSNQPQHF. The chain uses TRBV30 and TRBJ1-5; D possibly corresponds to TRBD1 (6 bases). The CDR3 loop spans 14 amino acids. The germline V gene has CDR1 GTSNPN and CDR2 SVGIG (reference sequence). With 5 bases removed from V and 4 bases from J, the gap between germline ends came to 15 bases. The full variable domain, its missing parts supplied by reference TRBV30 and TRBJ1-5, is SQTIHQWPATLVQPVGSPLSLECTVEGTSNPNLYWYRQAAGRGLQLLFYSVGIGQISSEVPQNLSASRPQDRQFILSSKKLLLSDSGFYLCAWSTGTSNQPQHFGDGTRLSIL.

The chain links TRBV7-9 to TRBJ2-1; possibly TRBD2 for D (6 bases). CDR1 and CDR2 from the germline V gene are SEHNR and FQNEAQ (reference sequence). V was shortened by 2 bases and J by 0 bases, with 8 bases between the two germline ends. The CDR3 covers 15 residues. CDR3 residues: CASSLSSGSYNEQFF. DNA for the CDR3: TGTGCCAGCAGCTTAAGTAGCGGCTCCTACAATGAGCAGTTCTTC.

This chain joins TRBV27 and TRBJ2-1; 8 bases are shared with TRBD2. V lost 0 bases to trimming and J lost 9 bases; unmatched junction nucleotides: 10. Looked up from germline, CDR1 is MNHEY and CDR2 is SMNVEV (reference sequence). The CDR3 has 16 residues. Here the CDR3 DNA reads TGTGCCAGCAGTTTATCACCGGCGGGAGGCCGGGGTGAGCAGTTCTTC. This gives the protein CASSLSPAGGRGEQFF.

The chain is built from TRBV28 and TRBJ2-1, with 8 bases aligning to TRBD2. Germline CDR1 reads MDHEN; CDR2 reads SYDVKM. The CDR3 has 14 amino acids. V was clipped by 8 bases and J by 6 bases; unmatched bases: 9. The CDR3: CASFGLAGLNEQFF. The CDR3 coding sequence is TGTGCCAGCTTCGGACTAGCAGGTCTCAATGAGCAGTTCTTC.

This rearrangement joins TRBV27 to TRBJ1-1; tentative D call: TRBD1 (5 bases). Trimming pared 5 bases from V and 0 bases from J, leaving 10 bases between. The length of the CDR3 is 14 residues. Germline lookup yields CDR1 MNHEY and CDR2 SMNVEV (reference sequence). The CDR3 protein is CASSQGVVNTEAFF. In nucleotides, the CDR3 is TGTGCCAGCAGTCAAGGGGTGGTGAACACTGAAGCTTTCTTT.

The chain carries TRBV28 and TRBJ2-2, with D maybe TRBD2 (6 bases). This CDR3 contains 15 residues. Trimming left V 2 bases short and J 5 bases short, with 12 bases between. CDR1 MDHEN and CDR2 SYDVKM come from the germline V gene. The CDR3 nucleotides are TGTGCCAGCAGTTTAGAGCGGGCCCTGACCGGGGAGCTGTTTTTT. This encodes CASSLERALTGELFF. Full variable domain (outside the CDR3, taken from reference TRBV28 and TRBJ2-2): DVKVTQSSRYLVKRTGEKVFLECVQDMDHENMFWYRQDPGLGLRLIYFSYDVKMKEKGDIPEGYSVSREKKERFSLILESASTNQTSMYLCASSLERALTGELFFGEGSRLTVL.

V gene TRBV6-6 combines with J gene TRBJ2-4; the match to TRBD2 covers 11 bases. The CDR3 totals 15 residues. Germline values: CDR1 MNHNY, CDR2 SVGAGI (reference sequence). Trimming removed 7 bases from V and 5 bases from J; junction bases left unmatched: 7. CDR3 sequence: CASTTSGSSENIQYF. The CDR3 DNA sequence: TGTGCCAGCACCACTAGCGGGAGTTCTGAAAACATTCAGTACTTC.

With respect to this clone: An end of the junction does not agree with germline; a read error may underlie this. The rearrangement joins TRBV7-3 to TRBJ2-7; TRBD1 matches 9 bases. CDR3 length: 16 amino acids. Germline V gene data show CDR1 as SGHTA and CDR2 as FQGTGA. The CDR3 here is CASSKKGTGNTYEQHF. The CDR3 DNA follows: TGTGCCAGCAGCAAAAAGGGGACAGGGAATACCTACGAGCAGCACTTC.